Listed below are T cell receptor beta chains from one sample, sequenced in a study of PD-1 blockade in classical Hodgkin lymphoma. TCRdb keeps only in-frame clones here, not all; method: immunoSEQ multiplex PCR. The sample consists of 35,000 to 50,000 clones, over 70% of them appearing once. The source was peripheral blood mononuclear cells (PBMCs), collected at baseline. The source is a human donor with classical Hodgkin lymphoma. Both conserved end residues are part of each CDR3. D genes are given only for firm matches. Size values are once, few and many counts, or a class for expanded clones, and some rows have none.

.	.	TRBV27	TRBJ2-1	TGTGCCAGCAGTTTAAGCTTCTCGACAGTGGCCTACAATGAGCAGTTCTTC	CASSLSFSTVAYNEQFF
.	TRBD2	TRBV27	TRBJ2-4	TGTGCCAGCGGATTAGCGGGTTACGCCAAAAACATTCAGTACTTC	CASGLAGYAKNIQYF
.	.	TRBV7-3	TRBJ2-3	TGTGCCAGCAGCTTAACTCCGGATTCAGATACGCAGTATTTT	CASSLTPDSDTQYF
.	TRBD1	TRBV14	TRBJ2-7	TGTGCCAGCAGCCAAGGGACAGGGGGCGGGCGGCCTAGGAACTACGAGCAGTACTTC	CASSQGTGGGRPRNYEQYF
.	.	TRBV19	TRBJ1-5	TGTGCCAGTAAGCTACAAGGGGAGCCCCAGCATTTT	CASKLQGEPQHF
.	TRBD1	TRBV10-3	TRBJ2-7	TGTGCCATCAGTGGGCCGGGACAGGGGAGCTCCTACGAGCAGTACTTC	CAISGPGQGSSYEQYF
.	.	TRBV5-1	TRBJ2-3	TGCGCCAGCAGCTTGTGGTTGCCGGGTACCACAGATACGCAGTATTTT	CASSLWLPGTTDTQYF
.	TRBD1	TRBV5-1	TRBJ2-7	TGCGCCAGCAGCTGGAGGACAGGGGGTTCGGACGAGCAGTACTTC	CASSWRTGGSDEQYF
.	TRBD1	TRBV6-6	TRBJ2-2	TGTGCCAGCAGTTTTCGGACAGGGGGCCTCGGGGAGCTGTTTTTT	CASSFRTGGLGELFF
.	.	TRBV27	TRBJ2-1	TGTGCCATCGCCCCCGGGCAGGTCTATGATGAGCAGTTCTTC	CAIAPGQVYDEQFF
.	TRBD1	TRBV28	TRBJ1-1	TGTGCCAGCAGTTACACCTCGACAGGGGGCCTTGGCAAAGCTTTCTTT	CASSYTSTGGLGKAFF
.	.	TRBV19	TRBJ1-5	TGTGCCAGTAGTACCAGGGGAGGGGGGAGCAATCAGCCCCAGCATTTT	CASSTRGGGSNQPQHF
.	.	TRBV29-1	TRBJ1-4	TGCAGCGTCGAGCGTTTGGGGGAAAAACTGTTTTTT	CSVERLGEKLFF
medium-sized	.	TRBV6-6	TRBJ1-1	TGTGCCAGCAGTTATACCAGTGAAGCTTTCTTT	CASSYTSEAFF
few	.	TRBV5-5	TRBJ2-7	TGTGCCAGCAGCCATCAAGGGGGACTTTACGAGCAGTACTTC	CASSHQGGLYEQYF
.	.	TRBV7-9	TRBJ1-1	TGTGCCAGCAGCTTAGAGGCATACACTGAAGCTTTCTTT	CASSLEAYTEAFF
.	.	TRBV7-2	TRBJ2-7	TGTGCCAGCAGCTTAAAACCGGGAGAGACCTACGAGCAGTACTTC	CASSLKPGETYEQYF
.	.	TRBV7-2	TRBJ1-5	TGTGCCAGCAGCCCCCTCGGCGACTATCGGGATCAGCCCCAGCATTTT	CASSPLGDYRDQPQHF
.	.	TRBV14	TRBJ2-3	TGTGCCTCGACGGTGAGCGGTTCTACCCCAGATACGCAGTATTTT	CASTVSGSTPDTQYF
.	.	TRBV30	TRBJ1-5	TGTGCCTGGAGCCCGGGGGGCGATCAGCCCCAGCATTTT	CAWSPGGDQPQHF
.	.	TRBV30	TRBJ2-1	TGTGCCTGGACCCCCGAAGGGGGGGGGCTATTCTACAATGAGCAGTTCTTC	CAWTPEGGGLFYNEQFF
.	.	TRBV28	TRBJ1-1	TGTGCCAGCAGCCCCACAGCCGATTTAGGGGAGAGGGGGGATTTGAACACTGAAGCTTTCTTT	CASSPTADLGERGDLNTEAFF
.	.	TRBV27	TRBJ1-5	TGTGCCAGCAGTTCCCCCCTCCAGCCCCAGCATTTT	CASSSPLQPQHF
.	.	TRBV5-4	TRBJ2-3	TGTGCCAGCAGCTTGGCGGCAGATACGCAGTATTTT	CASSLAADTQYF
.	.	TRBV6-5	TRBJ2-6	TGTGCCAGCAGTTACGGTGGCACCGGGGCCAACGTCCTGACTTTC	CASSYGGTGANVLTF
few	TRBD1	TRBV29-1	TRBJ1-1	TGCAGCGTTGTCGGACAGGGAGCGGGGAACACTGAAGCTTTCTTT	CSVVGQGAGNTEAFF
.	TRBD1	TRBV19	TRBJ2-2	TGTGCCAGTAGTGTGGACAGGCTGAACACCGGGGAGCTGTTTTTT	CASSVDRLNTGELFF
.	.	TRBV19	TRBJ1-1	TGTGCCAGTAGTATAGGTGGCAGTTACACTGAAGCTTTCTTT	CASSIGGSYTEAFF
.	TRBD1	TRBV7-2	TRBJ1-1	TGTGCCAGCAGCTTCTGGACAGGGGTGAACACTGAAGCTTTCTTT	CASSFWTGVNTEAFF